This T cell receptor beta chain was captured in a study of blood T cells in healthy people across ages. It was with a sample-barcoded 5' primer and a J-beta primer mix that a second PCR of roughly 7 to 12 cycles was run. MiXCR, run by TCRdb on the 5' RACE reads, gives a single entry per CDR3 protein. Of more than 800,000 distinct CDR3 sequences listed, 45% are singletons. In regard to this clonotype: Its antigen remains unidentified.

No fewer than 7 million PBMCs went into each sample. Whole-study findings and limits: Estimated diversity, derived from one million T cells, was regarded as an underestimate. Among T cells, TCR beta diversity per million cells dropped roughly linearly as age rose.

Germline V CDR1 and CDR2: DFQATT, SNEGSKA (reference sequence). The V end lost 2 bases, the J end lost 7 bases, and 14 bases lay between the germline ends. The CDR3 length is 13 residues. This TCR derives from a woman aged 55-69 years in good health. Input material: blood. This chain uses TRBV20-1 with TRBJ1-2, with D perhaps TRBD1 (6 bases). The DNA of the CDR3 is TGCAGTGCTAGATCGACAGGAAATCCTGGCTACACCTTC. As protein: CSARSTGNPGYTF.